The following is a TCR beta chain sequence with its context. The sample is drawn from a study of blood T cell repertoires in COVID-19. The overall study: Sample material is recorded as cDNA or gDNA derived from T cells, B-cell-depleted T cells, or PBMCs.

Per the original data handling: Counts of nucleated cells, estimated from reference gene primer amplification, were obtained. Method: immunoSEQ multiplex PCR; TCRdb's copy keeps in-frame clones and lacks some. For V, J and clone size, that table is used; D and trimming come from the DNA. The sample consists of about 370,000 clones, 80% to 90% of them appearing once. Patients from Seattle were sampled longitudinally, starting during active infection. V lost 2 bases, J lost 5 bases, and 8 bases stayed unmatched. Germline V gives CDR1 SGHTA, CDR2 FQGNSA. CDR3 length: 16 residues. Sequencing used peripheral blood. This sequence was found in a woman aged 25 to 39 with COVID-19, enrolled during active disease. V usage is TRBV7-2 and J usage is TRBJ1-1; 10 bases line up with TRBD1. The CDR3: CASSLRTGGRVTEAFF. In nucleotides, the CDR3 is TGTGCCAGCAGCTTAAGGACAGGGGGTCGGGTTACTGAAGCTTTCTTT.